A selection of T cell receptor beta chains follows, all from one sample in a study of PD-1 blockade in classical Hodgkin lymphoma. Profiling relied on immunoSEQ multiplex PCR, and the TCRdb table lists in-frame clones only, not all of them. The repertoire holds tens of thousands of clones, with approximately 81% as singletons. The starting material was peripheral blood mononuclear cells (PBMCs), obtained at baseline. The source of these receptors is a human donor with classical Hodgkin lymphoma. Each CDR3 is given with its conserved first and last residue. Each record gives: V gene, D gene, clone size, J gene, CDR3 DNA, CDR3 protein. D genes are given only for firm matches. Clone size is shown for a subset of rows, as once, few, many or a class of expanded clone.

TRBV6-5	NA	NA	TRBJ2-1	TGTGCCAGCAGTTACTCTTCGGGGTCCTACAATGAGCAGTTCTTC	CASSYSSGSYNEQFF
TRBV5-1	NA	NA	TRBJ2-5	TGCGCCAGCAGCTTGGATTTCCAGGGTGTGACCCAGTACTTC	CASSLDFQGVTQYF
TRBV30	TRBD1	NA	TRBJ2-1	TGTGCCTGGAGGGACAGGGGATTGGACAATGAGCAGTTCTTC	CAWRDRGLDNEQFF
TRBV5-1	NA	NA	TRBJ1-1	TGCGCCAGCAGCTTCGACGGAAACACTGAAGCTTTCTTT	CASSFDGNTEAFF
TRBV7-8	NA	NA	TRBJ1-6	TGTGCCAGCAGCTTAAGGGATTTTCCACCCCTCCACTTT	CASSLRDFPPLHF
TRBV9	TRBD2	NA	TRBJ2-5	TGTGCCAGCAGCTTGCGGGAGGGCCGGGAGACCCAGTACTTC	CASSLREGRETQYF
TRBV11-2	NA	NA	TRBJ2-2	TGTGCCAGCAGACTACAGGGCAGCGGGGAGCTGTTTTTT	CASRLQGSGELFF
TRBV5-4	TRBD1	few	TRBJ2-4	TGTGCCAGCAGCTTTGACTCGGGGCACCAGGGGGTAAGGGCCAAAAACATTCAGTACTTC	CASSFDSGHQGVRAKNIQYF
TRBV5-6	TRBD1	NA	TRBJ1-2	TGTGCCAGCAGCCCGGACAGGGGCCGACGGGGCTACACCTTC	CASSPDRGRRGYTF
TRBV7-9	TRBD2	NA	TRBJ2-1	TGTGCCAGCAGTCGACTAGCGGCCTACAATGAGCAGTTCTTC	CASSRLAAYNEQFF
TRBV5-4	NA	NA	TRBJ2-5	TGTGCCAGCAGCCCCGGTGGGGGTGAAGAGACCCAGTACTTC	CASSPGGGEETQYF
TRBV5-1	TRBD1	NA	TRBJ2-3	TGCGCCAGCAGCTTGGGTGGACAGGGGTCGGCAGATACGCAGTATTTT	CASSLGGQGSADTQYF
TRBV11-3	NA	NA	TRBJ1-1	TGTGCCAGCAGTAACCGAGGGACGGTGTACACTGAAGCTTTCTTT	CASSNRGTVYTEAFF
TRBV6-1	TRBD2	NA	TRBJ2-1	TGTGCCAGCAGGGCCCGAACGGGAGGACGCAATGAGCAGTTCTTC	CASRARTGGRNEQFF
TRBV19	NA	NA	TRBJ1-3	TGTGCCAGTAGTCTTACAGGGACCCCTGGAAACACCATATATTTT	CASSLTGTPGNTIYF
TRBV6-1	TRBD1	NA	TRBJ1-2	TGTGCCAGCAGGGACAGGGAGTATGGCTACACCTTC	CASRDREYGYTF
TRBV5-1	TRBD1	NA	TRBJ2-3	TGCGCCAGCAACTCGGGACGACAGGGGGTTGGAGATACGCAGTATTTT	CASNSGRQGVGDTQYF
TRBV12-5	NA	NA	TRBJ1-5	TGTGCTAGTGCCCTGGGACGTCGGTGGGAGCCCCAGCATTTT	CASALGRRWEPQHF
TRBV29-1	NA	NA	TRBJ2-7	TGCAGCGTTGCCCCCCGCGGAGCCTACGAGCAGTACTTC	CSVAPRGAYEQYF
TRBV15	NA	NA	TRBJ2-7	TGTGCCACCAGCAGAGTGGTTTGGGGCTCCTACGAGCAGTACTTC	CATSRVVWGSYEQYF
TRBV11-2	NA	NA	TRBJ1-2	TGTGCCAGCAGCTCATTACTGCTAGGGGCCTTTTCTAACTATGGCTACACCTTC	CASSSLLLGAFSNYGYTF
TRBV28	NA	few	TRBJ1-2	TGTGCCAGCAGTTCGGGGGTAAACTATGGCTACACCTTC	CASSSGVNYGYTF
TRBV27	TRBD1	NA	TRBJ1-5	TGTGCCAGCAGTTCGTTCCAGGGGGCGAAGGGACAGCCCCAGCATTTT	CASSSFQGAKGQPQHF
TRBV7-9	NA	NA	TRBJ1-2	TGTGCCAGCAGCGAGCCGGGACTCAACTATGGCTACACCTTC	CASSEPGLNYGYTF
TRBV11-3	NA	NA	TRBJ2-3	TGTGCCAGCAGCTTAGGGGACCTTACAACTACAGATACGCAGTATTTT	CASSLGDLTTTDTQYF
TRBV29-1	TRBD2	NA	TRBJ2-3	TGCAGCGTTGTTAGAATGGGACTAGGTGGCACAGATACGCAGTATTTT	CSVVRMGLGGTDTQYF
TRBV12-5	NA	NA	TRBJ2-7	TGTGCTAGTTCTACACAGGTCTCCTACGAGCAGTACTTC	CASSTQVSYEQYF
TRBV7-9	NA	NA	TRBJ1-2	TGTGCCAGCAGCTTATGGGGGAGTGAGGATGGCTACACCTTC	CASSLWGSEDGYTF
TRBV11-3	TRBD2	NA	TRBJ2-5	TGTGCCAGCAGCTTAGAGGGACTATCGCCGGCCCAGTACTTC	CASSLEGLSPAQYF